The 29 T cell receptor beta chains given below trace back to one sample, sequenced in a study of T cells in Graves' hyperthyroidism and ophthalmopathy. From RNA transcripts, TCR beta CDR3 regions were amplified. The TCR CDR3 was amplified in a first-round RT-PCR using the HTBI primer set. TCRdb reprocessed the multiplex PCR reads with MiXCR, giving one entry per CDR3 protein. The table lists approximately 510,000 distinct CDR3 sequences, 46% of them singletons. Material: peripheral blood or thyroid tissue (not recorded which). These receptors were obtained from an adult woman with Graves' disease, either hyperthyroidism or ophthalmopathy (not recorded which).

CDR3 residues: CASSNGNNNEQFF. CDR3 bases: TGTGCCAGCAGTAACGGAAATAACAATGAGCAGTTCTTC. This chain joins TRBV6-4 and TRBJ2-1, with unresolved D. The V end lost 5 bases, the J end lost 5 bases, and 10 bases lay between the germline ends. Germline V lookup: CDR1 MRHNA, CDR2 SNTAGT. This CDR3 comprises 13 residues.

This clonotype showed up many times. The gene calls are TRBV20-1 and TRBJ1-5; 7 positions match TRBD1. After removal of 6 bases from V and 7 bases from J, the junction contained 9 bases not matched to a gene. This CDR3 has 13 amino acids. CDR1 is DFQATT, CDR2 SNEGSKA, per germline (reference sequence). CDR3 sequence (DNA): TGCAGTGCCGTAGGGGGCGCAGGGCAGCCCCAGCATTTT. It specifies CSAVGGAGQPQHF.

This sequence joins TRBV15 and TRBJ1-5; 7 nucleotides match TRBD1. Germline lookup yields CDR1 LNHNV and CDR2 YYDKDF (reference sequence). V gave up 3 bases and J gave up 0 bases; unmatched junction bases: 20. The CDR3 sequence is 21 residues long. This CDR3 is CATSRRPRLGTAPYSNQPQHF. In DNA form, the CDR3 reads TGTGCCACCAGCAGGAGACCCCGTCTTGGGACAGCTCCGTATAGCAATCAGCCCCAGCATTTT.

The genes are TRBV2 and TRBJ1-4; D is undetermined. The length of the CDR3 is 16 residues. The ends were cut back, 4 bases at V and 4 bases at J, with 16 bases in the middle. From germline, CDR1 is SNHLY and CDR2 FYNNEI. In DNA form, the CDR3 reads TGTGCCAGCAGTGCTCTGACCGGTTGGAATAATGAAAAACTGTTTTTT. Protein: CASSALTGWNNEKLFF.

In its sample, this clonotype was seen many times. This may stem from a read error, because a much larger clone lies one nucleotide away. The CDR3 DNA follows: TGTGCCAGCAGCCAAGGTATAGGGACTAATGAAAAACTGTTTTTT. This gives the protein CASSQGIGTNEKLFF. The chain combines TRBV14 with TRBJ1-4, with no clear D. The CDR3 loop spans 15 amino acids. The germline V gene has CDR1 SGHDN and CDR2 FVKESK. Trimming shortened V by 1 base and J by 2 bases, and 8 bases separated the two germline ends.

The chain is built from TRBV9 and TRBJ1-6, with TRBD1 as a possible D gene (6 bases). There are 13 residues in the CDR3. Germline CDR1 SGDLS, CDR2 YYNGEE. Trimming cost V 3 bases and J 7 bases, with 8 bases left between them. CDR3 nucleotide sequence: TGTGCCAGCAGCGCCCAGGGGAATTCACCCCTCCACTTT. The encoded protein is CASSAQGNSPLHF.

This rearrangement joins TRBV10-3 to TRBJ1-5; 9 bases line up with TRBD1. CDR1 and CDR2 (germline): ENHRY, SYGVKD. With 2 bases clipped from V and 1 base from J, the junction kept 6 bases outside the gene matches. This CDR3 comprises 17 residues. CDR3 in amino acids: CAISEIWTGESNQPQHF. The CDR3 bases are TGTGCCATCAGTGAGATATGGACAGGGGAAAGCAATCAGCCCCAGCATTTT.

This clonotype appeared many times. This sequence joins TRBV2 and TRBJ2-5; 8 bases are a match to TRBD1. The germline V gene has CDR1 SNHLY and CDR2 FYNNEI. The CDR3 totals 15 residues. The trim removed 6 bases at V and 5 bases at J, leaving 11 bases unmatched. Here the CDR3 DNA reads TGTGCCAGCAGCCAAGGGCAGGGGGCCTTTGAGACCCAGTACTTC. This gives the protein CASSQGQGAFETQYF.

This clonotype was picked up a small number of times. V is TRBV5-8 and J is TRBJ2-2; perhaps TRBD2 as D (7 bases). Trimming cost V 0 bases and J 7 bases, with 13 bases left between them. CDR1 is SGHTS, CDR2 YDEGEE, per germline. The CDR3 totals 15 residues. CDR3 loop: CASSLVRGAGGELFF. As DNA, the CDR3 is TGTGCCAGCAGCTTGGTTCGGGGGGCCGGCGGGGAGCTGTTTTTT.

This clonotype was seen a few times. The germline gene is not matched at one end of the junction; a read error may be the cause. In DNA, the CDR3 is TGTACCAGCAGCCAAGACAGGAGCTCTGGAAACACCATATATTTT. Its protein product is CTSSQDRSSGNTIYF. This chain uses TRBV4-2 with TRBJ1-3, with D tentatively TRBD1 (6 bases). Germline V gene data show CDR1 as LGHNA and CDR2 as YNFKEQ. The CDR3 totals 15 residues.

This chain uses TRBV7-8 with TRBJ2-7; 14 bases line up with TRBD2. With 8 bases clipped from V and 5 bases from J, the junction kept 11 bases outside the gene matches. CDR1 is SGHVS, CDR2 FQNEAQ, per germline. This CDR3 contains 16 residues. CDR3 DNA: TGTGCCAGCTCACCAGGGACTAGCGGGAGATCAAACGAGCAGTACTTC. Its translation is CASSPGTSGRSNEQYF.

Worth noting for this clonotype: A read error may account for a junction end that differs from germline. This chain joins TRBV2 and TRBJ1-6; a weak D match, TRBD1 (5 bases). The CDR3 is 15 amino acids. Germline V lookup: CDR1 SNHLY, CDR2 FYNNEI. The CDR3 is CASSEAGTVYSALHF. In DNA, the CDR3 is TGTGCCAGCAGTGAAGCCGGGACGGTTTATTCAGCCCTCCACTTT.

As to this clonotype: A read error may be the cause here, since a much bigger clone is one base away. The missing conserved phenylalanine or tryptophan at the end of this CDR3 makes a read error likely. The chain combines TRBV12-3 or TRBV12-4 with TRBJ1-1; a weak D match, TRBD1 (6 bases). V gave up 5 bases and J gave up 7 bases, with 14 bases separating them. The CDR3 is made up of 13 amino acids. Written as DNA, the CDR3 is TGTGCCAGCAGTCCCCGGGGGGGCGTTGAAGCTTTCTCT. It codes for CASSPRGGVEAFS.

As DNA, the CDR3 is TGTGCCAGCAGTGAAGGGACAGGGAGAGGGAATGGCTACACCTTC. Its translation is CASSEGTGRGNGYTF. This rearrangement joins TRBV2 to TRBJ1-2; 8 nucleotides line up with TRBD1. The CDR3 length is 15 residues. V was pared by 1 base and J by 6 bases, with 7 bases of the junction left unmatched. Germline V gene data show CDR1 as SNHLY and CDR2 as FYNNEI.

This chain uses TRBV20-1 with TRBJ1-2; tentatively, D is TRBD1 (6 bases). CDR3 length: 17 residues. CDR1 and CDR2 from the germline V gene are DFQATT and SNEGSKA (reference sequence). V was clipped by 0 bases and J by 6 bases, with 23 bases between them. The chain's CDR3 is CSAREGGDTSGDDGYTF. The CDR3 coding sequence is TGCAGTGCTAGAGAGGGAGGGGACACTTCCGGGGACGATGGCTACACCTTC.

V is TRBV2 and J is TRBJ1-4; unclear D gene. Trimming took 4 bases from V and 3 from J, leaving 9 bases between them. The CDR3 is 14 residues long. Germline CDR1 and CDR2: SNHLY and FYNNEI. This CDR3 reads CASSGGLANEKLFF. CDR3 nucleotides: TGTGCCAGCAGTGGGGGTCTGGCTAATGAAAAACTGTTTTTT.

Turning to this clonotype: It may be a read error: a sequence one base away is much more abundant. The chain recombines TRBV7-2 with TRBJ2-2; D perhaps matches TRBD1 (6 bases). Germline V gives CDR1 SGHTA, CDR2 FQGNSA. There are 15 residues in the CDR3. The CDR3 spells CASSHYRVGTGELSF. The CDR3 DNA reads TGTGCCAGCAGCCACTACAGGGTGGGCACCGGGGAGCTGTCTTTT.

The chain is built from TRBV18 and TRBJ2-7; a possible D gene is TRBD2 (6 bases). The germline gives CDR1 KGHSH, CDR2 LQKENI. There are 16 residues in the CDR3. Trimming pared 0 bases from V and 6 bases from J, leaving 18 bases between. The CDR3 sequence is CASSPPRGTGPGEQYF. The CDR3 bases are TGTGCCAGCTCACCACCCCGGGGGACTGGACCAGGCGAGCAGTACTTC.

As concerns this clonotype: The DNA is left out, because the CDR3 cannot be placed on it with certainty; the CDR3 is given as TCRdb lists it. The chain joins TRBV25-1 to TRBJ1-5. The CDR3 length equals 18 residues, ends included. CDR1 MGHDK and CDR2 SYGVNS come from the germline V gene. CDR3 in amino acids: CACSAREGGNRRNQPQHF.

Here the CDR3 DNA reads TGCAGCGTTGAAAGCCTGGCAGGGGAACTGTTTTTT. This codes for CSVESLAGELFF. This rearrangement joins TRBV29-1 to TRBJ1-4; maybe TRBD1 (6 bases). CDR1 and CDR2 from the germline V gene are SQVTM and ANQGSEA. This CDR3 has 12 amino acids. V was trimmed by 2 bases and J by 12 bases, leaving 13 bases between them. The full variable domain, its missing parts supplied by reference TRBV29-1 and TRBJ1-4, is SAVISQKPSRDICQRGTSLTIQCQVDSQVTMMFWYRQQPGQSLTLIATANQGSEATYESGFVIDKFPISRPNLTFSTLTVSNMSPEDSSIYLCSVESLAGELFFGSGTQLSVL.

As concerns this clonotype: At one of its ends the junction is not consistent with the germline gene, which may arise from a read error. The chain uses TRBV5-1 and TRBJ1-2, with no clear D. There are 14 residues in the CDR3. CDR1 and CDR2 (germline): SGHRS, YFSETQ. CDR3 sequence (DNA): TGTGCCAGCAGCTCACCACAGAGCCGCTATGGCTACACCTTC. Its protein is CASSSPQSRYGYTF.

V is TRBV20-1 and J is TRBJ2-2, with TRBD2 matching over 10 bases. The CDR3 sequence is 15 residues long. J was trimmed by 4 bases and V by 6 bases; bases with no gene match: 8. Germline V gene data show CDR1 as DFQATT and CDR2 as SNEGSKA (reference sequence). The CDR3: CSAGTSVRGTGELFF. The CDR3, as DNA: TGCAGTGCCGGGACTAGCGTCCGGGGCACCGGGGAGCTGTTTTTT.

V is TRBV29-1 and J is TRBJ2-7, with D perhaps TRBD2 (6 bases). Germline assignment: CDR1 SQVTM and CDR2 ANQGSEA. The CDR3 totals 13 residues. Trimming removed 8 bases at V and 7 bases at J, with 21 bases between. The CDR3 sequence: CSLAAGAIGEQYF. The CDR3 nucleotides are TGCAGCTTAGCGGCCGGGGCTATCGGAGAGCAGTACTTC.

The CDR3 DNA follows: TGTGCCAGCAGTTACGGCTGGGGGAATGGGGAGACCCAGTACTTC. Amino acid sequence: CASSYGWGNGETQYF. The rearrangement links TRBV6-2 or TRBV6-3 to TRBJ2-5, with D perhaps TRBD1 or TRBD2 (5 bases each). Germline V lookup: CDR1 MNHEY, CDR2 SVGEGT. The ends were cut back, 2 bases at V and 5 bases at J, with 15 bases in the middle. CDR3 length equals 15 residues.

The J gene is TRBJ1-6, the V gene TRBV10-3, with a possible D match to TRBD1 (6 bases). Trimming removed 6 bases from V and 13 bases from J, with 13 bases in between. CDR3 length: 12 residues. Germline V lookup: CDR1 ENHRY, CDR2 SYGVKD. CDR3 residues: CAIRQGDQPLHF. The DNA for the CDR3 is TGTGCCATCAGACAGGGAGATCAGCCCCTCCACTTT.

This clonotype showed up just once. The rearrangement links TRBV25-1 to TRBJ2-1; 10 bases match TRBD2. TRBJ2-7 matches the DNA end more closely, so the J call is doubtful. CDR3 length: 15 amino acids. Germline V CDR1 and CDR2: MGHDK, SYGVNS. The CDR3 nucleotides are TGTGCCACCATGGTAGCGGGAGGCCCTTACAATGAGCAGTACTTC. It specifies CATMVAGGPYNEQYF.

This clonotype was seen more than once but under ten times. The CDR3, as DNA: TGTGCCAGCAGTGAGGTGCACGAGCAGTACTTC. Protein product: CASSEVHEQYF. The V gene is TRBV2, the J gene TRBJ2-7; no definite D call. V dropped 3 bases and J dropped 5 bases, with 5 bases sitting between them. The germline V gene encodes CDR1 SNHLY and CDR2 FYNNEI. This CDR3 spans 11 amino acids.

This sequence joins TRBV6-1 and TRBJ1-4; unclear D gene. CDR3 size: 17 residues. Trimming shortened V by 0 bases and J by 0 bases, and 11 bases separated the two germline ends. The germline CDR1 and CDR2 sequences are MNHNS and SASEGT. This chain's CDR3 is CASSEARRVATNEKLFF. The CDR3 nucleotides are TGTGCCAGCAGTGAAGCCAGGAGGGTTGCAACTAATGAAAAACTGTTTTTT.

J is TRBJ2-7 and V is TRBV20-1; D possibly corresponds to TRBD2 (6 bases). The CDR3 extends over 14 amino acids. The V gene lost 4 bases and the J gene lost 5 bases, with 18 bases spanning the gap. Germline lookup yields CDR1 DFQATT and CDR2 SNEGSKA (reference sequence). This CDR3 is CSATWDLGTNEQYF. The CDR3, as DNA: TGCAGTGCTACCTGGGACTTGGGTACCAACGAGCAGTACTTC.